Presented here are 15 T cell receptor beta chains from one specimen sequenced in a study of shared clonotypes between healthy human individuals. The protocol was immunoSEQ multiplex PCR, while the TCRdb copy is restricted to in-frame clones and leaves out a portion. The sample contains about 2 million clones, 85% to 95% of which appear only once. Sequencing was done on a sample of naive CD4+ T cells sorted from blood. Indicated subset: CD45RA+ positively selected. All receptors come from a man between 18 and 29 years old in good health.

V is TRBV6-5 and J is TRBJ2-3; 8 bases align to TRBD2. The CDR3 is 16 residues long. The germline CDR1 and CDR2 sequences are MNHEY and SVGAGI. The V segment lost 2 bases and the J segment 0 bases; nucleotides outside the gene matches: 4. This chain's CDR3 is CASSYRTSGSTDTQYF. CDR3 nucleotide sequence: TGTGCCAGCAGTTACCGAACTAGCGGCAGCACAGATACGCAGTATTTT.

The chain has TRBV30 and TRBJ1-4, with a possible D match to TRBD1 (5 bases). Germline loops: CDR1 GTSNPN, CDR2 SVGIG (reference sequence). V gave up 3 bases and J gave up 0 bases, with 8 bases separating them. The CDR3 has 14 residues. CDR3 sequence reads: CAWRRTSTNEKLFF. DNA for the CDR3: TGTGCCTGGAGGAGGACATCAACTAATGAAAAACTGTTTTTT.

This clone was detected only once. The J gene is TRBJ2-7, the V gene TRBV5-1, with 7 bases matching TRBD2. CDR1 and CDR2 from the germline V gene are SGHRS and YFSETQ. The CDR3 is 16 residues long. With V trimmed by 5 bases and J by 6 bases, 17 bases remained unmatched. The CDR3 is CASRSGYSGKGLEQYF. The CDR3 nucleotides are TGCGCCAGCAGGTCTGGCTACAGCGGGAAAGGGCTCGAGCAGTACTTC. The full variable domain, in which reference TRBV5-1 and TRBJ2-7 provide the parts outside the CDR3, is KAGVTQTPRYLIKTRGQQVTLSCSPISGHRSVSWYQQTPGQGLQFLFEYFSETQRNKGNFPGRFSGRQFSNSRSEMNVSTLELGDSALYLCASRSGYSGKGLEQYFGPGTRLTVT.

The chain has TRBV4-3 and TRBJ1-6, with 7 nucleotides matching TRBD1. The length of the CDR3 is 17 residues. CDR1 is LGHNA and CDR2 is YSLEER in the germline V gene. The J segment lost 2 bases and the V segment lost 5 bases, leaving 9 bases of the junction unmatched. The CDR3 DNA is TGCGCCAGCAGCTTGGGGCAGGGGGATACCTATAATTCACCCCTCCACTTT. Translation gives CASSLGQGDTYNSPLHF.

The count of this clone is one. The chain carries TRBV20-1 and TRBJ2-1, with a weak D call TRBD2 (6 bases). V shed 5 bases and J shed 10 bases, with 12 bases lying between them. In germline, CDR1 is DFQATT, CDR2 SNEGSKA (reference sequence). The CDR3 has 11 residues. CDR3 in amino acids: CSAWDSLEQFF. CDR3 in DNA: TGCAGTGCTTGGGACTCGTTGGAGCAGTTCTTC.

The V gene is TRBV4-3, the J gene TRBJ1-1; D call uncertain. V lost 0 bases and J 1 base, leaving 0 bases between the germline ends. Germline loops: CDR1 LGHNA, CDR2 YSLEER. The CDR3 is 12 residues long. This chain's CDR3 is CASSQENTEAFF. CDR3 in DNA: TGCGCCAGCAGCCAAGAGAACACTGAAGCTTTCTTT.

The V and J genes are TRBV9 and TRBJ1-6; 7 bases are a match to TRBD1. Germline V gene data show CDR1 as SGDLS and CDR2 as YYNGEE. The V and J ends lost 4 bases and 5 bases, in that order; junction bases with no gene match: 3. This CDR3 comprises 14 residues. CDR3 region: CASSSGTDNSPLHF. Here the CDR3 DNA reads TGTGCCAGCAGCTCCGGGACAGATAATTCACCCCTCCACTTT. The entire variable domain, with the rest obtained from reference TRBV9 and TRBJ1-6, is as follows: DSGVTQTPKHLITATGQRVTLRCSPRSGDLSVYWYQQSLDQGLQFLIQYYNGEERAKGNILERFSAQQFPDLHSELNLSSLELGDSALYFCASSSGTDNSPLHFGNGTRLTVT.

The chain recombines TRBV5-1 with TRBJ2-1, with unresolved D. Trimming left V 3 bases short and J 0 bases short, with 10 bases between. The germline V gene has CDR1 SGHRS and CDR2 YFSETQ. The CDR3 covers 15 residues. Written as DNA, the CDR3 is TGCGCCAGCAGCTACAGATCGCACTCCTACAATGAGCAGTTCTTC. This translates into CASSYRSHSYNEQFF.

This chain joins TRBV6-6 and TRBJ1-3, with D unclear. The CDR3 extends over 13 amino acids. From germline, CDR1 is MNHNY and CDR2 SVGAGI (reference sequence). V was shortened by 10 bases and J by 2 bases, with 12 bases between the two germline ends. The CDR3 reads CATGWGAGNTIYF. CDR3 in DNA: TGTGCCACCGGTTGGGGAGCTGGAAACACCATATATTTT.

CDR3 sequence (DNA): TGTGCCACCTTGAAACATCCGAGCTCCTACGAGCAGTACTTC. It is translated as CATLKHPSSYEQYF. The chain recombines TRBV28 with TRBJ2-7; D is unresolved. Germline V lookup: CDR1 MDHEN, CDR2 SYDVKM. This CDR3 is built from 14 residues. The V and J ends lost 10 bases and 0 bases respectively, with 16 bases between them. The full variable domain, in which reference TRBV28 and TRBJ2-7 provide the parts outside the CDR3, is DVKVTQSSRYLVKRTGEKVFLECVQDMDHENMFWYRQDPGLGLRLIYFSYDVKMKEKGDIPEGYSVSREKKERFSLILESASTNQTSMYLCATLKHPSSYEQYFGPGTRLTVT.

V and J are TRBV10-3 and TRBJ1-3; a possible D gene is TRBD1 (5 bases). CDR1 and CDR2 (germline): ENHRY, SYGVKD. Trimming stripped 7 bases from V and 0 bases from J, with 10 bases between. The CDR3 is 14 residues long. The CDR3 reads CAITSTDSGNTIYF. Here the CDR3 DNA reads TGTGCCATCACTTCGACAGACTCTGGAAACACCATATATTTT.

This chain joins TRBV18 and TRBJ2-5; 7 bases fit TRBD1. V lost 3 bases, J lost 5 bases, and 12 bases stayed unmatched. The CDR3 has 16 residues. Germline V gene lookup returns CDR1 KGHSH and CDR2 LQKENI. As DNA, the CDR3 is TGTGCCAGCTCACCTGGACAGGCAACGTTGGGGGAGACCCAGTACTTC. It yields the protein CASSPGQATLGETQYF.

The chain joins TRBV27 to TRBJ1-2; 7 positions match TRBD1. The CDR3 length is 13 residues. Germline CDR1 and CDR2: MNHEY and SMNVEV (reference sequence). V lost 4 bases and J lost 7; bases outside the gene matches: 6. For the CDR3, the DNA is TGTGCCAGCAGTTCCCACAGGGGTGGTGGCTACACCTTC. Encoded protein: CASSSHRGGGYTF.

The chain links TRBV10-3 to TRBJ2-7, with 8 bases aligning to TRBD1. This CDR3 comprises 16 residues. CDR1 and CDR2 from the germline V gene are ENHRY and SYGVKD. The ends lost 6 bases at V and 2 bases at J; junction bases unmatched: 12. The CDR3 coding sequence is TGTGCCATCAGCCGATTCGCCGGGGACAGGCCCTACGAGCAGTACTTC. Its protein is CAISRFAGDRPYEQYF.

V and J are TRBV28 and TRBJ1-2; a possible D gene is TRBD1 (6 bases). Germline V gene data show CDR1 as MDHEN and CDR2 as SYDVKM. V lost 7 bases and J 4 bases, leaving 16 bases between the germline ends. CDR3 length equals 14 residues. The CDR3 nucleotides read TGTGCCAGCACCTCTGGACAGCTACTCTATGGCTACACCTTC. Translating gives CASTSGQLLYGYTF.